Listed below are T cell receptor beta chains from one sample, sequenced in a study of control samples from healthy donors and cancer patients. Measured with immunoSEQ multiplex PCR; TCRdb has only the in-frame clones, and not every one. The sample carries some 130,000 clones, approximately 90% recorded once. Sequences were obtained from blood. These receptors all stem from a man aged 18 to 29 in good health. Both conserved end residues are part of each CDR3. D genes are given only for firm matches. Size is stated for part of the rows, as once, few or many counts, or as a class when the clone is expanded.

.,TRBV27,.,TRBJ1-1,CASGRGGLNTEAFF,TGTGCCAGCGGTAGAGGAGGCTTGAACACTGAAGCTTTCTTT
.,TRBV11-2,.,TRBJ2-5,CASSLREGETQYF,TGTGCCAGCAGCTTAAGGGAAGGAGAGACCCAGTACTTC
.,TRBV29-1,.,TRBJ1-2,CSVQGRDWGYGYTF,TGCAGCGTGCAAGGGCGAGACTGGGGCTATGGCTACACCTTC
TRBD1,TRBV5-1,.,TRBJ1-1,CASSHRTGETEAFF,TGCGCCAGCAGCCATAGGACAGGGGAAACTGAAGCTTTCTTT
.,TRBV4-2,.,TRBJ1-2,CASSQDGAYGYTF,TGTGCCAGCAGCCAAGATGGAGCGTATGGCTACACCTTC
.,TRBV12-3/TRBV12-4,.,TRBJ2-3,CASSLVVRNTQYF,TGTGCCAGCAGTTTAGTGGTCCGGAATACGCAGTATTTT
.,TRBV12-3/TRBV12-4,.,TRBJ1-1,CASRGHGSTEAFF,TGTGCCAGCAGGGGACACGGGTCCACTGAAGCTTTCTTT
.,TRBV5-1,.,TRBJ2-5,CASSYRTTKETQYF,TGCGCCAGCAGCTACCGGACAACAAAAGAGACCCAGTACTTC
.,TRBV5-4,.,TRBJ1-2,CASSPSVGATYYGYTF,TGTGCCAGCAGCCCAAGTGTTGGGGCTACTTACTATGGCTACACCTTC
TRBD1,TRBV7-8,.,TRBJ1-5,CASSLRIPRTGIYSNQPQHF,TGTGCCAGCAGCCTCAGAATTCCGCGGACAGGGATATATAGCAATCAGCCCCAGCATTTT
TRBD1,TRBV12-5,.,TRBJ1-4,CASGLATGTGGEKLFF,TGTGCTAGTGGTTTGGCGACCGGGACAGGGGGAGAAAAACTGTTTTTT
.,TRBV5-8,.,TRBJ1-5,CASSLVQGLRQPQHF,TGTGCCAGCAGCTTGGTCCAGGGGCTGCGGCAGCCCCAGCATTTT
TRBD2,TRBV27,.,TRBJ2-7,CASSPQASGGNEQYF,TGTGCCAGCAGCCCCCAGGCTAGCGGGGGGAACGAGCAGTACTTC
.,TRBV12-5,.,TRBJ2-1,CASGLVGVNEQFF,TGTGCTAGTGGTTTGGTAGGGGTGAATGAGCAGTTCTTC
.,TRBV7-9,once,TRBJ1-1,CASSLLMGEYAEAFF,TGTGCCAGCAGCTTATTAATGGGGGAGTACGCTGAAGCTTTCTTT
.,TRBV19,.,TRBJ1-5,CASSRGQGGLEPQHF,TGTGCCAGTTCTAGAGGGCAGGGAGGATTGGAGCCCCAGCATTTT
.,TRBV4-2,.,TRBJ2-7,CASSQETTAYLYEQYF,TGTGCCAGCAGCCAAGAAACAACAGCTTATCTCTACGAGCAGTACTTC
.,TRBV27,.,TRBJ2-5,CASSPWTAQETQYF,TGTGCCAGCAGTCCTTGGACAGCTCAAGAGACCCAGTACTTC
.,TRBV6-2/TRBV6-3,few,TRBJ1-5,CASSSPDRNQPQHF,TGTGCCAGCAGTTCACCTGACCGGAATCAGCCCCAGCATTTT
TRBD1,TRBV10-3,.,TRBJ1-1,CATQQGTVNTEAFF,TGTGCCACCCAACAGGGGACGGTGAACACTGAAGCTTTCTTT
TRBD1,TRBV5-1,.,TRBJ2-7,CASSLAGQGGKQYF,TGCGCCAGCAGCTTGGCGGGACAGGGTGGAAAGCAGTACTTC
.,TRBV6-1,.,TRBJ1-5,CASSEEVGFQPQHF,TGTGCCAGCAGTGAAGAGGTAGGGTTTCAGCCCCAGCATTTT
.,TRBV12-5,.,TRBJ1-1,CASGLGRNTEAFF,TGTGCTAGTGGTTTAGGCCGGAACACTGAAGCTTTCTTT
TRBD1,TRBV30,few,TRBJ2-7,CAGRDSVF,TGTGCCGGAAGGGACAGTGTTTTC
TRBD2,TRBV5-4,.,TRBJ2-7,CASSPVAGTAKEQYF,TGTGCCAGCAGCCCTGTAGCGGGTACCGCCAAGGAGCAGTACTTC
.,TRBV7-9,.,TRBJ2-3,CASSLGSAADTQYF,TGTGCCAGCAGCTTAGGTAGCGCCGCAGATACGCAGTATTTT
.,TRBV11-3,.,TRBJ2-1,CASSLDSRTSYNEQFF,TGTGCCAGCAGCTTAGACTCCCGGACCTCCTACAATGAGCAGTTCTTC
TRBD1,TRBV4-2,.,TRBJ2-5,CASSQYRGQGETQYF,TGTGCCAGCAGCCAGTACAGGGGCCAGGGAGAGACCCAGTACTTC
.,TRBV21-1,.,TRBJ1-1,CASSKNSNTEAFF,TGTGCCAGCAGCAAAAACAGTAACACTGAAGCTTTCTTT
.,TRBV3-1/TRBV3-2,.,TRBJ2-5,CASSQEGGYGGYQETQYF,TGTGCCAGCAGCCAAGAAGGGGGGTATGGGGGGTACCAAGAGACCCAGTACTTC
.,TRBV5-1,.,TRBJ1-6,CASSLDYRVGGYNSPLHF,TGCGCCAGCAGCTTGGATTATCGAGTAGGGGGTTATAATTCACCCCTCCACTTT
.,TRBV6-1,few,TRBJ2-2,CASSGGQGKVIGELFF,TGTGCCAGCAGTGGTGGGCAGGGGAAGGTTATCGGGGAGCTGTTTTTT
.,TRBV3-1/TRBV3-2,.,TRBJ1-2,CASSRTSEGYTF,TGTGCCAGCAGCCGGACGTCTGAGGGCTACACCTTC
TRBD2,TRBV5-1,.,TRBJ2-3,CASSFGSWLAGGRTDTQYF,TGCGCCAGCAGCTTCGGGTCTTGGTTGGCGGGGGGACGCACAGATACGCAGTATTTT
.,TRBV30,.,TRBJ1-1,CAWSMTGNTEAFF,TGTGCCTGGAGTATGACGGGAAACACTGAAGCTTTCTTT
.,TRBV7-9,.,TRBJ1-1,CASSAPGDTEAFF,TGTGCCAGCAGCGCCCCAGGGGACACTGAAGCTTTCTTT
TRBD2,TRBV30,once,TRBJ2-5,CAWSPGTSGRGETQYF,TGTGCCTGGAGTCCCGGGACTAGCGGCCGGGGGGAGACCCAGTACTTC
TRBD1,TRBV18,.,TRBJ1-5,CASSPLTGEGQPQHF,TGTGCCAGCTCTCCTCTAACAGGGGAAGGACAGCCCCAGCATTTT
.,TRBV7-8,.,TRBJ1-2,CASSLDEGRNYGYTF,TGTGCCAGCAGCTTAGACGAGGGAAGAAACTATGGCTACACCTTC
.,TRBV2,.,TRBJ2-7,CASRLAYEQYF,TGTGCCAGCAGACTAGCCTACGAGCAGTACTTC
.,TRBV18,.,TRBJ2-3,CASSRDADTQYF,TGTGCCAGCTCACGGGACGCAGATACGCAGTATTTT
TRBD1,TRBV2,.,TRBJ1-5,CASRQGGNQPQHF,TGTGCCAGCAGACAGGGGGGCAATCAGCCCCAGCATTTT
.,TRBV6-5,many,TRBJ1-3,CASSSSAGTSGNTIYF,TGTGCCAGCAGTTCCTCCGCCGGGACCTCTGGAAACACCATATATTTT
.,TRBV5-1,.,TRBJ2-5,CASSLGAVLQETQYF,TGCGCCAGCAGCTTGGGGGCGGTCCTCCAAGAGACCCAGTACTTC